This is a list of T cell receptor beta chains from one sample in a study of OX40 agonist ivuxolimab in advanced cancers. Here immunoSEQ multiplex PCR was the method, and the copy in TCRdb shows in-frame clones only, minus some. The table records 72,000 or so clones, around 90% of them present only once. Sequences were derived from CD4+ or CD8+ T cells sorted from blood, sampled in a trial of the OX40 agonist ivuxolimab. These receptors originate from an adult with an advanced solid tumor such as melanoma, head and neck, liver or kidney cancer. Both conserved end residues are part of each CDR3.

v_gene	j_gene	CDR3aa
TRBV19	TRBJ1-5	CASSPGQGYQPQHF
TRBV5-1	TRBJ1-2	CASKEGGALSGYTF
TRBV7-6	TRBJ1-5	CASSLSTDQPQHF
TRBV7-9	TRBJ2-3	CAVGSTQYF
TRBV7-9	TRBJ2-2	CASSLDTGELFF
TRBV10-3	TRBJ1-2	CAISEGGDPGYTF
TRBV10-3	TRBJ2-3	CAIGGYSTDTQYF
TRBV20-1	TRBJ1-1	CSARANTEAFF
TRBV5-1	TRBJ2-7	CASSWGQAAEQYF
TRBV2	TRBJ1-5	CASSDSDQPQHF
TRBV5-1	TRBJ1-1	CASSLEPPPWGSDTEAFF
TRBV7-9	TRBJ2-3	CASSLARTDTQYF
TRBV4-1	TRBJ2-3	CASSQVWGRTSGSTDTQYF
TRBV10-3	TRBJ1-5	CAISESSGGAYSNQPQHF
TRBV5-6	TRBJ1-3	CASSSRYLNSGNTIYF
TRBV19	TRBJ1-5	CASSTPQGQPQHF
TRBV5-6	TRBJ1-4	CASNQGLTNEKLFF
TRBV11-2	TRBJ2-5	CASTKREGGETQYF
TRBV7-3	TRBJ1-1	CASSTGPNTEAFF
TRBV5-1	TRBJ2-5	CASTPGGVQETQYF
TRBV30	TRBJ2-3	CAWSWTSGPTDTQYF
TRBV11-2	TRBJ2-5	CASSGSQETQYF
TRBV5-1	TRBJ2-2	CASSLLRPNGELFF
TRBV18	TRBJ1-5	CASSRAGDNQPQHF
TRBV28	TRBJ2-7	CASSLPRYEQYF
TRBV30	TRBJ1-1	CAWSEGQNLRTEAFF
TRBV5-1	TRBJ2-7	CASSLGAVASEQYF
TRBV4-1	TRBJ2-1	CASSQDVQRNYNEQFF
TRBV28	TRBJ2-7	CASSLISGDYEQYF
TRBV12-5	TRBJ2-5	CASGYPLGGSRETQYF
TRBV6-5	TRBJ2-1	CASSRDFLGEQFF
TRBV10-2	TRBJ1-5	CASSVEGSNQPQHF
TRBV7-9	TRBJ2-5	CASSLGDGDYRGETQYF
TRBV9	TRBJ1-2	CASSAQGRDYGYTF
TRBV5-6	TRBJ2-5	CASSLETLAGGETQYF